Below, 24 T cell receptor beta chains from the same sample are listed, as sequenced in a study of T and B cells in COVID-19 patients. Multiplex PCR with BIOMED2 TRB-A/B primer pools amplified TRB rearrangements. In TCRdb, the multiplex PCR reads were re-called with MiXCR into one record per CDR3 protein. The sample yields about 8,000 distinct CDR3 sequences, roughly 31% seen once. Each TRB amplification used about 250-550 ng of genomic DNA from blood. The source material was blood. The receptors come from a human donor who had recovered from COVID-19.

This CDR3 reads CATAGLGQDYGYTF. For the CDR3, the DNA is TGTGCCACCGCAGGTCTGGGGCAGGACTATGGCTACACCTTC. This chain joins TRBV24-1 and TRBJ1-2, with a possible D match to TRBD1 (5 bases). Trimming cost V 9 bases and J 3 bases, with 16 bases left between them. Germline CDR1 reads KGHDR; CDR2 reads SFDVKD. The CDR3 covers 14 residues.

This clonotype is deemed medium-sized (0.01 to 0.1%). This chain connects TRBV5-4 to TRBJ2-1; 13 nucleotides agree with TRBD2. V trimming: 6 bases; J trimming: 13 bases; junction bases outside the gene matches: 10. The germline V gene encodes CDR1 SGHNT and CDR2 YYREEE (reference sequence). The CDR3 is 14 residues long. The CDR3 sequence: CASKLAGGRAAQFF. The CDR3 region has the DNA TGTGCCAGCAAACTAGCGGGGGGGCGAGCCGCTCAGTTCTTC.

This clonotype was counted a few times. The chain has TRBV10-3 and TRBJ2-7; D may be TRBD1 (6 bases). The germline V gene encodes CDR1 ENHRY and CDR2 SYGVKD. Deletions cut 6 bases from V and 0 bases from J, with 6 bases between. CDR3 length: 12 residues. The DNA for the CDR3 is TGTGCCATCAGGGACAGCTCCTACGAGCAGTACGTC. Protein: CAIRDSSYEQYV.

This clonotype is labeled medium-sized. The chain recombines TRBV19 with TRBJ2-3, with 8 positions matching TRBD1. Germline CDR1 reads LNHDA; CDR2 reads SQIVND (reference sequence). V was clipped by 5 bases and J by 5 bases; unmatched bases: 3. The CDR3 has 13 amino acids. The CDR3 here is CASSVQGVDTQYF. CDR3 nucleotide sequence: TGTGCCAGTAGTGTACAGGGGGTAGATACGCAGTATTTT.

To note about this clonotype: Relative to the germline gene, one junction end is altered; a read error may explain this. V and J are TRBV5-6 and TRBJ2-7; 7 bases fit TRBD1. The CDR3 runs to 17 residues. CDR1 SGHDT and CDR2 YYEEEE come from the germline V gene. This chain's CDR3 is CASSLDRPSPRTYEQYF. In DNA form, the CDR3 reads TGCGCCAGCAGCTTGGACAGGCCCTCGCCTCGAACCTACGAGCAGTACTTC.

This clonotype counts as medium-sized (0.01 to 0.1%). The chain has TRBV6-5 and TRBJ1-3, with a possible D match to TRBD1 (5 bases). The CDR3 contains 15 residues. V shed 2 bases and J shed 0 bases, with 8 bases lying between them. Germline-derived CDR1 and CDR2 are MNHEY and SVGAGI. CDR3 sequence: CASSYGQGSGNTIYF. As DNA, the CDR3 is TGTGCCAGCAGTTACGGGCAGGGCTCTGGAAACACCATATATTTT.

The table lists this clonotype with many counts. The rearrangement joins TRBV19 to TRBJ1-6; 12 positions agree with TRBD1. J gave up 1 base and V 8 bases, and 9 bases lay outside the gene matches. The CDR3 is made up of 18 amino acids. Germline CDR1 LNHDA, CDR2 SQIVND (reference sequence). The DNA of the CDR3 is TGTGCCAGTTCCCCCGGGACAGGGGGCGGTTCCTATAATTCACCCCTCCACTTT. Its translation: CASSPGTGGGSYNSPLHF.

V and J are TRBV14 and TRBJ2-6, with D unresolved. The germline CDR1 and CDR2 sequences are SGHDN and FVKESK. The CDR3 contains 16 residues. Trimming cost V 1 base and J 0 bases, with 7 bases left between them. The CDR3 loop is CASSQGQLSGANVLTF. The CDR3 DNA follows: TGTGCCAGCAGCCAAGGGCAGCTCTCTGGGGCCAACGTCCTGACTTTC.

J is TRBJ2-1 and V is TRBV6-2 or TRBV6-3; TRBD2 matches 12 bases. With V trimmed by 6 bases and J by 4 bases, 10 bases remained unmatched. Germline-derived CDR1 and CDR2 are MNHEY and SVGEGT. The CDR3 spans 17 residues. The CDR3 sequence: CASSMGLAGGQYNEQFF. CDR3 bases: TGTGCCAGCAGCATGGGGCTAGCGGGGGGGCAATACAATGAGCAGTTCTTC.

This chain uses TRBV4-1 with TRBJ1-6; TRBD1 might be the D (5 bases). Germline V gene data show CDR1 as MGHRA and CDR2 as YSYEKL. CDR3 length: 15 amino acids. Trimming stripped 4 bases from V and 10 bases from J, with 17 bases between. DNA of the CDR3: TGCGCCAGCAGCCCATCGGGGGGGACGGAGTCACCCCTCCACTTT. Its protein is CASSPSGGTESPLHF.

In this sample, this clonotype turned up a few times. The chain carries TRBV4-3 and TRBJ2-5; D may correspond to TRBD1 or TRBD2 (5 bases each). The CDR3 has 13 residues. Trimming cost V 0 bases and J 5 bases, with 7 bases left between them. Germline assignment: CDR1 LGHNA and CDR2 YSLEER. The CDR3 nucleotides are TGCGCCAGCAGCCAAGATGAGGGGGAGACCCAGTACTTC. Its protein is CASSQDEGETQYF.

By share of the sample, this clonotype is medium-sized (0.01 to 0.1%). The chain combines TRBV6-1 with TRBJ1-5; 7 bases fit TRBD1. Losses at the gene ends were 5 bases for V and 4 bases for J; bases not matched to a gene: 5. Germline V gene sequence: CDR1 MNHNS, CDR2 SASEGT. The CDR3 is 14 residues long. The CDR3 sequence is CASSSGTENQPQHF. As DNA, the CDR3 is TGTGCCAGCAGTTCCGGGACAGAAAATCAGCCCCAGCATTTT.

The chain couples TRBV29-1 to TRBJ2-3, with 9 bases fitting TRBD1. Per germline, CDR1 SQVTM and CDR2 ANQGSEA. CDR3 size: 14 residues. After removal of 3 bases from V and 4 bases from J, the junction contained 5 bases not matched to a gene. Here the CDR3 DNA reads TGCAGCGTTGAGGGGACAGGGTCTCCAGATACGCAGTATTTT. Translating it yields CSVEGTGSPDTQYF.

This rearrangement joins TRBV20-1 to TRBJ1-2, with D unclear. The length of the CDR3 is 14 residues. The germline V gene encodes CDR1 DFQATT and CDR2 SNEGSKA (reference sequence). Trimming stripped 1 base from V and 4 bases from J, with 13 bases between. The CDR3 is CSARVSGGFYGYTF. DNA of the CDR3: TGCAGTGCTAGAGTGTCAGGAGGGTTCTATGGCTACACCTTC.

This clonotype qualifies as medium-sized (0.01 to 0.1%). V is TRBV6-1 and J is TRBJ2-3, with TRBD2 matching 8 bases. V lost 11 bases and J lost 6; bases outside the gene matches: 10. Per germline, CDR1 MNHNS and CDR2 SASEGT. This CDR3 has 13 residues. CDR3 sequence: CAARAGETDTQYF. The CDR3 coding sequence is TGTGCCGCCCGAGCGGGGGAAACTGATACGCAGTATTTT.

The chain recombines TRBV20-1 with TRBJ2-7; 8 positions match TRBD1. Germline trimming cut 6 bases from V and 2 bases from J; bases unmatched to any gene: 9. The CDR3 spans 14 residues. Germline V lookup: CDR1 DFQATT, CDR2 SNEGSKA (reference sequence). The CDR3 nucleotides read TGCAGTGCAGGCGGGGACAGGACGCCCTACGAGCAGTACTTC. Translated, it gives CSAGGDRTPYEQYF.

The CDR3 is CATSSEGPGGETQYF. The CDR3 DNA is TGTGCCACCAGCAGTGAGGGACCCGGAGGGGAGACCCAGTACTTC. The chain is built from TRBV15 and TRBJ2-5; D may be TRBD2 (6 bases). CDR3 length: 15 amino acids. The germline V gene has CDR1 LNHNV and CDR2 YYDKDF (reference sequence). Trimming left V 3 bases short and J 5 bases short, with 16 bases between.

By share of the sample, this clonotype is medium-sized (0.01 to 0.1%). V is TRBV5-1 and J is TRBJ2-2, with D perhaps matching TRBD1 or TRBD2 (5 bases each). In germline, CDR1 is SGHRS, CDR2 YFSETQ. CDR3 length equals 15 residues. The V end lost 5 bases, the J end lost 6 bases, and 17 bases lay between the germline ends. The CDR3: CASSEGPLGPGELFF. In DNA form, the CDR3 reads TGCGCCAGCAGTGAGGGGCCCCTCGGGCCCGGGGAGCTGTTTTTT.

This sequence joins TRBV5-1 and TRBJ2-2, with unresolved D. Germline assignment: CDR1 SGHRS and CDR2 YFSETQ. V lost 0 bases and J 2 bases, leaving 5 bases between the germline ends. The CDR3 is 14 residues long. DNA of the CDR3: TGCGCCAGCAGCTTGGGGGCCAACACCGGGGAGCTGTTTTTT. This sequence encodes CASSLGANTGELFF.

This sequence joins TRBV20-1 and TRBJ2-1, with 11 bases that match TRBD1. V shed 0 bases, J shed 9 bases, and the junction held 7 bases outside the gene matches. The CDR3 runs to 15 residues. Germline CDR1 is DFQATT and CDR2 is SNEGSKA (reference sequence). CDR3: CSARELRTGGIEQFF. CDR3 coding DNA: TGCAGTGCTAGAGAACTTCGGACAGGGGGCATTGAGCAGTTCTTC.

This clonotype was detected only a few times. The gene calls are TRBV6-1 and TRBJ1-3; 7 positions match TRBD1. This CDR3 region has 16 residues. Germline V lookup: CDR1 MNHNS, CDR2 SASEGT. The V segment lost 8 bases and the J segment 0 bases; nucleotides outside the gene matches: 10. The CDR3 here is CASSGDSFLSGNTIYF. CDR3 coding DNA: TGTGCCAGCTCAGGGGACAGCTTTCTCTCTGGAAACACCATATATTTT.

This clonotype is termed medium-sized. The genes are TRBV30 and TRBJ2-7; perhaps TRBD1 as D (6 bases). Trimming left V 4 bases short and J 3 bases short, with 25 bases between. CDR1 is GTSNPN, CDR2 SVGIG, per germline (reference sequence). The CDR3 has 17 amino acids. The CDR3 DNA reads TGTGCCTGGACTAACCCGGGACACGACCGTTTATTCTACGAGCAGTACTTC. Its translation is CAWTNPGHDRLFYEQYF.

The CDR3 DNA is TGTGCCAGCAGCACCCGGCTAGTGCTGGTGAACACCGGGGAGCTGTTTTTT. Its translation: CASSTRLVLVNTGELFF. The chain is built from TRBV7-9 and TRBJ2-2; D gene uncertain. CDR1 is SEHNR, CDR2 FQNEAQ, per germline (reference sequence). The CDR3 spans 17 residues. The V gene lost 5 bases and the J gene lost 1 base, with 17 bases spanning the gap.

This clonotype was recorded a few times. This chain uses TRBV6-5 with TRBJ1-2; no clear D. The length of the CDR3 is 13 residues. V lost 8 bases and J lost 4, with 14 bases in between. The germline V gene has CDR1 MNHEY and CDR2 SVGAGI. DNA for the CDR3: TGTGCCAGCGCCCCCGGCCCAGCCTATGGCTACACCTTC. Its translation: CASAPGPAYGYTF.